The sequence of this T cell receptor beta chain was determined in a study of cytomegalovirus exposure and HLA in healthy donors. Primers for the PCR totalled 60 Vbeta and 13 Jbeta. Profiling relied on immunoSEQ multiplex PCR, and the TCRdb table lists in-frame clones only, not all of them. This sample has about 120,000 clones, with roughly 80% found just once. Regarding this clone: What it recognizes is unknown.

Study-wide results and limits: Most of the CMV-associated TCR beta chains (in a later analysis) appeared to be HLA-restricted. Later analysis demonstrated an association between a missense DCLRE1C variant and TCR beta V- and J-gene trimming.

V was pared by 7 bases and J by 4 bases, with 0 bases of the junction left unmatched. Germline V CDR1 and CDR2: MNHEY, SMNVEV (reference sequence). The CDR3 covers 12 residues. The sequenced material came from PBMCs. The chain links TRBV27 to TRBJ2-2, with 7 bases aligning to TRBD1. The receptor was derived from a woman in her twenties or thirties in good health and CMV-seropositive. As DNA, the CDR3 is TGTGCCAGCAACAGGGGCACCGGGGAGCTGTTTTTT. Translation gives CASNRGTGELFF.